This entry lists 10 T cell receptor beta chains sequenced from one sample in a study of T cell responses to AZD1222 COVID-19 vaccine. Repertoires were generated with immunoSEQ multiplex PCR, while TCRdb's copy carries only in-frame clones and drops some. In the table there are 100,000 to 150,000 clones, less than 95% of which are singletons. This specimen was peripheral blood, taken on day 0 of MenACWY control vaccination. Receptor source: an adult in good health.

The rearrangement links TRBV28 to TRBJ2-7, with 7 bases lining up with TRBD1. This CDR3 region has 16 residues. The V gene's germline CDR1 is MDHEN and CDR2 SYDVKM. The trim removed 6 bases at V and 3 bases at J, leaving 14 bases unmatched. CDR3 protein: CASSQDRVALYYEQYF. The DNA of the CDR3 is TGTGCCAGCAGCCAAGACAGGGTGGCCCTATACTACGAGCAGTACTTC.

The chain carries TRBV7-9 and TRBJ2-1; D is uncertain. The CDR3 runs to 12 residues. V was shortened by 3 bases and J by 8 bases, with 8 bases between the two germline ends. CDR1 is SEHNR, CDR2 FQNEAQ, per germline (reference sequence). CDR3 coding DNA: TGTGCCAGCAGCTTTGAAGTGGATGAGCAGTTCTTC. Residues: CASSFEVDEQFF. Combining the CDR3 with reference TRBV7-9 and TRBJ2-1 gives the whole variable domain DTGVSQNPRHKITKRGQNVTFRCDPISEHNRLYWYRQTLGQGPEFLTYFQNEAQLEKSRLLSDRFSAERPKGSFSTLEIQRTEQGDSAMYLCASSFEVDEQFFGPGTRLTVL.

The rearrangement uses TRBV11-2 and TRBJ2-7, with TRBD1 as a possible D gene (6 bases). The V end was cut by 5 bases, the J end by 3 bases, with 14 bases between. The CDR3 consists of 14 residues. CDR1 SGHAT and CDR2 FQNNGV come from the germline V gene. The CDR3 loop reads CASSRDNLNYEQYF. CDR3 nucleotide sequence: TGTGCCAGCAGCAGGGACAATCTAAACTACGAGCAGTACTTC.

V usage is TRBV24-1 and J usage is TRBJ2-3; 9 bases map to TRBD2. J lost 3 bases, V lost 4 bases, and 1 base had no gene match. Germline V CDR1 and CDR2: KGHDR, SFDVKD. The CDR3 is 14 amino acids. The CDR3 nucleotides read TGTGCCACCAGTGAGACTAGCGGAACAGATACGCAGTATTTT. This gives the protein CATSETSGTDTQYF.

The chain has TRBV4-1 and TRBJ2-7, with 10 positions matching TRBD1. V shed 0 bases and J 5 bases; nucleotides not matched to a gene: 4. CDR1 is MGHRA, CDR2 YSYEKL, per germline. The CDR3 has 15 amino acids. The CDR3 nucleotides are TGCGCCAGCAGCCAAGAGGGGACAGGGGCCAACGAGCAGTACTTC. Residues: CASSQEGTGANEQYF.

This chain joins TRBV6-5 and TRBJ2-1, with 9 bases identical to TRBD1. This CDR3 has 16 amino acids. V lost 0 bases to trimming and J lost 8 bases; unmatched junction nucleotides: 8. CDR1 and CDR2 from the germline V gene are MNHEY and SVGAGI. The CDR3 DNA is TGTGCCAGCAGTTACTCTAAGACAGGGGGTATCTATGAGCAGTTCTTC. Its protein is CASSYSKTGGIYEQFF.

This sequence joins TRBV9 and TRBJ1-6; no firm D call. The germline V gene encodes CDR1 SGDLS and CDR2 YYNGEE. This CDR3 has 16 residues. With 3 bases removed from V and 0 bases from J, the gap between germline ends came to 10 bases. The CDR3 reads CASSEGKRSYNSPLHF. CDR3 DNA: TGTGCCAGCAGCGAAGGGAAGCGCTCCTATAATTCACCCCTCCACTTT.

V and J are TRBV29-1 and TRBJ2-7, with TRBD2 matching over 8 bases. The junction had 8 bases not matched to a gene; V was cut back by 5 bases and J by 2 bases. Per germline, CDR1 SQVTM and CDR2 ANQGSEA. The CDR3 runs 14 residues. CDR3 bases: TGCAGCGTTACGGCGGGGGGCAATACCTACGAGCAGTACTTC. Translating gives CSVTAGGNTYEQYF.

V is TRBV27 and J is TRBJ2-7, with a tentative D call TRBD1 (5 bases). The CDR3 runs to 14 residues. V lost 3 bases and J 0 bases, leaving 9 bases between the germline ends. Germline assignment: CDR1 MNHEY and CDR2 SMNVEV (reference sequence). The CDR3 sequence: CASSFKGHSYEQYF. CDR3 bases: TGTGCCAGCAGTTTTAAGGGGCACTCCTACGAGCAGTACTTC.

Points on this clone: The sample contains more than one DNA sequence encoding this CDR3. The V gene is TRBV7-2, the J gene TRBJ1-5; D gene unclear. The ends were cut back, 2 bases at V and 0 bases at J, with 8 bases in the middle. Germline CDR1 reads SGHTA; CDR2 reads FQGNSA. The CDR3 has 15 amino acids. CDR3 sequence: CASSLLGDSNQPQHF. Written as DNA, the CDR3 is TGTGCCAGCAGCTTACTCGGAGATAGCAATCAGCCCCAGCATTTT.